Listed below are T cell receptor beta chains from one sample, sequenced in a study of shared clonotypes between healthy human individuals. Method: immunoSEQ multiplex PCR; TCRdb's copy keeps in-frame clones and lacks some. This table holds around 330,000 clones, approximately 74% found once. The sequenced sample consisted of memory CD4+ T cells sorted from blood. These TCRs come from a young man in good health. CDR3s include the opening cysteine and the closing phenylalanine or tryptophan. D genes are given only for firm matches. The size field is filled for only some rows; it gives once, few, many or a size class.

J gene	D gene	V gene	clone size	CDR3 protein	CDR3 DNA
TRBJ1-5	TRBD1	TRBV6-5	.	CASRRQGGNQPQHF	TGTGCCAGCAGACGACAGGGCGGCAATCAGCCCCAGCATTTT
TRBJ1-1	TRBD1	TRBV11-1	.	CASSRDRADTEAFF	TGTGCCAGCAGCCGGGACAGGGCGGACACTGAAGCTTTCTTT
TRBJ2-1	.	TRBV9	.	CASSPPSHNEQFF	TGTGCCAGCAGCCCCCCTAGTCACAATGAGCAGTTCTTC
TRBJ2-1	TRBD2	TRBV10-1	.	CASSGGAGVSYNEQFF	TGCGCCAGCAGTGGAGGGGCGGGAGTATCCTACAATGAGCAGTTCTTC
TRBJ2-5	.	TRBV11-3	.	CASSSGEETQYF	TGTGCCAGCAGCTCAGGAGAAGAGACCCAGTACTTC
TRBJ1-3	.	TRBV18	many	CASSANSGTSTWSSGNTIYF	TGTGCCAGCTCAGCGAATTCCGGGACAAGTACATGGAGCTCTGGAAACACCATATATTTT
TRBJ2-4	.	TRBV27	.	CASSQQGGSNIQYF	TGTGCCAGCAGCCAACAGGGAGGGTCAAACATTCAGTACTTC
TRBJ1-1	TRBD1	TRBV2	few	CASRDSRNTEAFF	TGTGCCAGCCGGGACAGCAGAAACACTGAAGCTTTCTTT
TRBJ2-7	TRBD2	TRBV10-3	.	CAISARRTARAGESYEQYF	TGTGCCATCTCTGCGCGGCGGACGGCCAGAGCGGGAGAGTCCTACGAGCAGTACTTC
TRBJ2-5	.	TRBV2	.	CASRGREGETQYF	TGTGCCAGCAGGGGGCGGGAAGGGGAGACCCAGTACTTC
TRBJ2-1	TRBD1	TRBV29-1	many	CSDRGGAPSHEQFF	TGCAGTGATCGAGGGGGCGCCCCCTCCCATGAGCAGTTCTTC
TRBJ1-3	.	TRBV28	.	CASSPGQSGNTIYF	TGTGCCAGCAGCCCTGGACAGTCTGGAAACACCATATATTTT
TRBJ1-1	TRBD1	TRBV5-8	few	CASPDRGRKAFF	TGTGCCAGCCCTGACAGGGGGCGTAAAGCTTTCTTT
TRBJ2-3	TRBD2	TRBV9	.	CASGRAGGKDTQYF	TGTGCCAGCGGGAGAGCGGGAGGAAAGGATACGCAGTATTTT
TRBJ2-1	.	TRBV14	.	CASSSRGWVNEQFF	TGTGCCAGCAGCTCTAGGGGCTGGGTCAATGAGCAGTTCTTC
TRBJ2-7	TRBD2	TRBV5-1	.	CASSLGSGITYEQYF	TGCGCCAGCAGCTTGGGTAGCGGGATCACCTACGAGCAGTACTTC
TRBJ1-2	.	TRBV2	.	CASKGTVVDGYTF	TGTGCCAGCAAGGGTACGGTTGTCGATGGCTACACCTTC
TRBJ1-5	.	TRBV28	.	CASSRDFSNQPQHF	TGTGCCAGCAGCCGGGACTTTAGCAATCAGCCCCAGCATTTT
TRBJ1-1	.	TRBV19	.	CASSVTQRGLGAFF	TGTGCCAGTAGTGTCACCCAGAGGGGCCTCGGGGCTTTCTTT
TRBJ1-1	.	TRBV11-3	few	CASSSTHTEAFF	TGTGCCAGCAGCTCGACCCACACTGAAGCTTTCTTT
TRBJ1-2	.	TRBV28	.	CASSSGPQGGYTF	TGTGCCAGCAGTTCCGGCCCCCAGGGTGGCTACACCTTC
TRBJ2-5	.	TRBV11-2	once	CASSPGAGQTQETQYF	TGTGCCAGCAGCCCGGGAGCGGGACAGACACAAGAGACCCAGTACTTC
TRBJ2-1	TRBD2	TRBV19	.	CASSETSGSYNEQFF	TGTGCCAGTAGCGAGACTAGCGGGAGCTACAATGAGCAGTTCTTC
TRBJ2-5	.	TRBV5-1	many	CASSPEAGLGTQYF	TGCGCCAGCAGCCCTGAAGCGGGTCTGGGGACCCAGTACTTC
TRBJ1-3	.	TRBV4-1	.	CASSHLDTHSGNTIYF	TGCGCCAGCAGCCACCTAGACACTCACTCTGGAAACACCATATATTTT
TRBJ2-1	.	TRBV11-3	.	CASSPSTALDEQFF	TGTGCCAGCAGCCCGAGTACGGCCCTAGATGAGCAGTTCTTC
TRBJ2-2	.	TRBV10-1	.	CASSEISGGHRELFF	TGCGCCAGCAGTGAAATCTCGGGGGGACACCGGGAGCTGTTTTTT
TRBJ1-2	TRBD1	TRBV28	.	CASRFRTGPNGYTF	TGTGCCAGCAGGTTTCGGACAGGGCCTAATGGCTACACCTTC
TRBJ1-2	.	TRBV6-5	.	CASSQTARGYGYTF	TGTGCCAGCAGCCAGACAGCCAGAGGCTATGGCTACACCTTC
TRBJ2-7	.	TRBV6-5	.	CASRETADYEQYF	TGTGCCAGCAGGGAGACAGCAGACTACGAGCAGTACTTC
TRBJ1-1	.	TRBV28	.	CASSLWGSEAFF	TGTGCCAGCAGTTTGTGGGGAAGTGAAGCTTTCTTT
TRBJ1-5	TRBD1	TRBV2	.	CASSGDSSNQPQHF	TGTGCCAGCAGTGGGGACAGTAGCAATCAGCCCCAGCATTTT
TRBJ1-2	.	TRBV20-1	.	CSARATGYTF	TGCAGTGCTAGGGCTACGGGCTACACCTTC
TRBJ2-5	.	TRBV2	.	CASNRLIEETQYF	TGTGCCAGCAACAGGTTAATCGAAGAGACCCAGTACTTC
TRBJ2-7	.	TRBV6-1	.	CASSEPVYEQYF	TGTGCCAGCAGTGAACCGGTTTACGAGCAGTACTTC
TRBJ2-1	TRBD1	TRBV14	.	CASSQDTPGGHNEQFF	TGTGCCAGCAGCCAAGACACACCAGGGGGACACAATGAGCAGTTCTTC
TRBJ2-3	.	TRBV21-1	.	CASSKVTELAGITDTQYF	TGTGCCAGCAGCAAAGTTACGGAACTAGCGGGGATTACAGATACGCAGTATTTT
TRBJ2-7	.	TRBV9	.	CASSVRDGTYEQYF	TGTGCCAGCAGCGTCCGGGACGGAACCTACGAGCAGTACTTC
TRBJ2-1	TRBD2	TRBV28	.	CASRPSGAFLGNEQFF	TGTGCCAGCAGACCGAGCGGGGCGTTTCTAGGGAATGAGCAGTTCTTC
TRBJ2-1	.	TRBV29-1	.	CSVEDPLLSYNEQFF	TGCAGCGTTGAAGATCCGCTTCTCTCCTACAATGAGCAGTTCTTC